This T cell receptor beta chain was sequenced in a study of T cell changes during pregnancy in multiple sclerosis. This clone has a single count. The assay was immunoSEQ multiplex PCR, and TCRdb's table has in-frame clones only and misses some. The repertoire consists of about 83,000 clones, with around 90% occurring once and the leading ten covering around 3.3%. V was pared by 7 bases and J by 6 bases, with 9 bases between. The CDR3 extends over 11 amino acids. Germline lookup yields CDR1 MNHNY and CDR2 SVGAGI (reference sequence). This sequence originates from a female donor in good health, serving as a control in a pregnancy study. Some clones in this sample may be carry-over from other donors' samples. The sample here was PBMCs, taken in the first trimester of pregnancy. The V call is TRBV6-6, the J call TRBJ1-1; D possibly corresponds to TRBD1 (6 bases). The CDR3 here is CASNGGSEAFF. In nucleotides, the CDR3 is TGTGCCAGCAATGGGGGCTCTGAAGCTTTCTTT.